These 9 T cell receptor beta chains share one sample of origin, sequenced in a study of T cells expressing NK-cell markers. For each CDR3 protein, TCRdb gives one entry from its re-call of the 5' RACE reads, without DNA. The listing records 300,000 to 500,000 distinct CDR3 sequences. The sample was blood T cells: a sorted CD56 or NKG2C T cell subset, CD4+ or CD8+ T cells, or bulk PBMC T cells (not recorded which). The origin of the receptors is a woman in her fifties or sixties in good health.

This chain uses TRBV7-9 with TRBJ2-5; with no DNA, the TCRdb D assignment of TRBD1 cannot be verified. The CDR3 spans 17 residues. Germline loops: CDR1 SEHNR, CDR2 FQNEAQ (reference sequence). CDR3 sequence: CASSPRGGDLYQETQYF.

The chain recombines TRBV7-9 with TRBJ1-2. Germline V gene sequence: CDR1 SEHNR, CDR2 FQNEAQ (reference sequence). The CDR3 has 15 residues. CDR3 sequence reads: CASSFDFRKTGGYTF. The full variable domain, rest sourced from reference TRBV7-9 and TRBJ1-2, is DTGVSQNPRHKITKRGQNVTFRCDPISEHNRLYWYRQTLGQGPEFLTYFQNEAQLEKSRLLSDRFSAERPKGSFSTLEIQRTEQGDSAMYLCASSFDFRKTGGYTFGSGTRLTVV.

This chain uses TRBV12-3 or TRBV12-4 with TRBJ2-1; TCRdb's D call of TRBD1 is untestable without DNA. The CDR3 length is 13 residues. CDR3 sequence reads: CASSLEGGNEQFF.

The rearrangement links TRBV27 to TRBJ1-5. The germline V gene has CDR1 MNHEY and CDR2 SMNVEV (reference sequence). The CDR3 is made up of 14 amino acids. CDR3 region: CASRGRTANQPQHF.

The rearrangement joins TRBV5-1 to TRBJ2-1; TCRdb returns TRBD2, unconfirmable since there is no DNA. This CDR3 spans 16 amino acids. Germline assignment: CDR1 SGHRS and CDR2 YFSETQ. The chain's CDR3 is CASSTTGSGSTNEQFF.

J is TRBJ2-5 and V is TRBV7-8; TCRdb picks TRBD1, but there is no DNA to check that call. The CDR3 has 16 residues. Germline V CDR1 and CDR2: SGHVS, FQNEAQ. The chain's CDR3 is CASIRVRTFAQETQYF.

V gene TRBV23-1 combines with J gene TRBJ2-3; checking the TCRdb D call of TRBD1 is not possible without DNA. TRBV23-1 is recorded as an ORF, its role being uncertain. This CDR3 is built from 18 residues. This CDR3 reads CASSQSRGTGISTDTQYF.

The chain recombines TRBV5-1 with TRBJ2-1; TCRdb lists TRBD2, though no DNA is available to test this call. The CDR3 is made up of 16 amino acids. Germline CDR1 reads SGHRS; CDR2 reads YFSETQ. The CDR3 protein is CASIPKAGVSYNEQFF.

The chain has TRBV5-1 and TRBJ2-5; without DNA, the TCRdb call of TRBD2 cannot be checked. This CDR3 has 16 residues. The germline gives CDR1 SGHRS, CDR2 YFSETQ. The CDR3 spells CASSLEAGGPQETQYF.